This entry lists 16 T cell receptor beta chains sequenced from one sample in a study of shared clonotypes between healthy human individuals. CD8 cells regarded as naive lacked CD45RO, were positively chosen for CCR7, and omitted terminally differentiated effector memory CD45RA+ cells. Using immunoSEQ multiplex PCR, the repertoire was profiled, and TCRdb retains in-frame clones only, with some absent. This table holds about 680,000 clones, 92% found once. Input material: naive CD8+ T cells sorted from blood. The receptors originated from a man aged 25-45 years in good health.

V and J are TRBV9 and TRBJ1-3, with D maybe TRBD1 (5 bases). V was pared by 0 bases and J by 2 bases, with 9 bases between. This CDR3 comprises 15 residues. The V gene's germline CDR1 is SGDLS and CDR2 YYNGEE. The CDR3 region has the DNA TGTGCCAGCAGCGTAGCGGGAGGGGCTGGAAACACCATATATTTT. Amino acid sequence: CASSVAGGAGNTIYF. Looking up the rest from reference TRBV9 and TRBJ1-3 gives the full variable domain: DSGVTQTPKHLITATGQRVTLRCSPRSGDLSVYWYQQSLDQGLQFLIQYYNGEERAKGNILERFSAQQFPDLHSELNLSSLELGDSALYFCASSVAGGAGNTIYFGEGSWLTVV.

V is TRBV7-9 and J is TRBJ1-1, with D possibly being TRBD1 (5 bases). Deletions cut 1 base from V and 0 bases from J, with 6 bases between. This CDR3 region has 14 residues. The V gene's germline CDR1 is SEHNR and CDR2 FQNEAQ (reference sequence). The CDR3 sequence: CASSLVGVNTEAFF. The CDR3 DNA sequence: TGTGCCAGCAGCTTAGTGGGGGTGAACACTGAAGCTTTCTTT. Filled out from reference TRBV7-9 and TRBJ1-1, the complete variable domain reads DTGVSQNPRHKITKRGQNVTFRCDPISEHNRLYWYRQTLGQGPEFLTYFQNEAQLEKSRLLSDRFSAERPKGSFSTLEIQRTEQGDSAMYLCASSLVGVNTEAFFGQGTRLTVV.

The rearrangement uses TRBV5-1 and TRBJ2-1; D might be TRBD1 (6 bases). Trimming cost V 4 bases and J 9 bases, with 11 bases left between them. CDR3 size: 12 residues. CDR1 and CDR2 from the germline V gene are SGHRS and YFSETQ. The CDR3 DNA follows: TGCGCCAGCAGCATACAGGGCGGTGAGCAGTTCTTC. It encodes CASSIQGGEQFF. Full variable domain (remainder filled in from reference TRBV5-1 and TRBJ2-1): KAGVTQTPRYLIKTRGQQVTLSCSPISGHRSVSWYQQTPGQGLQFLFEYFSETQRNKGNFPGRFSGRQFSNSRSEMNVSTLELGDSALYLCASSIQGGEQFFGPGTRLTVL.

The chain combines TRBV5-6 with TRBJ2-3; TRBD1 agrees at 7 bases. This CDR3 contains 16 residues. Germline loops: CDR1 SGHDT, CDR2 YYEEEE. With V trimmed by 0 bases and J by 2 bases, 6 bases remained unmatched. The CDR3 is CASSLGSGGPTDTQYF. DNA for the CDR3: TGTGCCAGCAGCTTGGGATCAGGGGGACCCACAGATACGCAGTATTTT.

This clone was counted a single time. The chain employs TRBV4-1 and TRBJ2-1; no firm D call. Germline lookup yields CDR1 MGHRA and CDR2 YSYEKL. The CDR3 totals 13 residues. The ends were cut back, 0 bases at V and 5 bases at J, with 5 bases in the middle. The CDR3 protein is CASSQESDNEQFF. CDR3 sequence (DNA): TGCGCCAGCAGCCAAGAGTCCGACAATGAGCAGTTCTTC.

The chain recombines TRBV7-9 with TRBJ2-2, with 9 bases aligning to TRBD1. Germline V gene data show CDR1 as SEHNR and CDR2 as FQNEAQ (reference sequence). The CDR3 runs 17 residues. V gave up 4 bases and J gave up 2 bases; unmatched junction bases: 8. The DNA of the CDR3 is TGTGCCAGCAGCTCCGGTCCGGGACAGGGTAACACCGGGGAGCTGTTTTTT. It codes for CASSSGPGQGNTGELFF.

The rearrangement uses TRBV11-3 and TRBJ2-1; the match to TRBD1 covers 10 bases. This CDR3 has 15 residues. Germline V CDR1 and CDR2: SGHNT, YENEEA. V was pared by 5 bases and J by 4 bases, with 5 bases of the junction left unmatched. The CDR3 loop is CASSAWDRGYNEQFF. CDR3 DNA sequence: TGTGCCAGCAGCGCCTGGGACAGGGGATACAATGAGCAGTTCTTC.

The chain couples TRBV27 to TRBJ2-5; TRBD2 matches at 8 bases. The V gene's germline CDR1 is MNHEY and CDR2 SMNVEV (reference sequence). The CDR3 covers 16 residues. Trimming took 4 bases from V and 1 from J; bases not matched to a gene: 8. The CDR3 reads CASSYDAGGFQETQYF. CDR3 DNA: TGTGCCAGCAGTTACGACGCGGGAGGATTCCAAGAGACCCAGTACTTC.

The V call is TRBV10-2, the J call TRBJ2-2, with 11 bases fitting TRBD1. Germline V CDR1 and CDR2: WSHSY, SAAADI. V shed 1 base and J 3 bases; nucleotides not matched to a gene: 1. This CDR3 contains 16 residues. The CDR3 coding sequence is TGCGCCAGCAGTGAGTGGGGACAGGGGGACACCGGGGAGCTGTTTTTT. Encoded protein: CASSEWGQGDTGELFF.

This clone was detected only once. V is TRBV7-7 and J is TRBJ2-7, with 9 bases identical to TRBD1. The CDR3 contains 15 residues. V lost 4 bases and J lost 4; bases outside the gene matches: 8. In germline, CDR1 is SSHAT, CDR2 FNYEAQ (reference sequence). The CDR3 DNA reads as TGTGCCAGCAGCTCCCCCGGGACAGGGTCATACGAGCAGTACTTC. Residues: CASSSPGTGSYEQYF.

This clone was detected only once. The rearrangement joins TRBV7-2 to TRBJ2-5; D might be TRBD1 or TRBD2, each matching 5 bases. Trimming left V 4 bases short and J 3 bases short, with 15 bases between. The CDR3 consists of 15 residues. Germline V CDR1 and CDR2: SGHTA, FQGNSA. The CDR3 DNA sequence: TGTGCCAGCAGCTGGCCCGGGACCCAAAAAGAGACCCAGTACTTC. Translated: CASSWPGTQKETQYF.

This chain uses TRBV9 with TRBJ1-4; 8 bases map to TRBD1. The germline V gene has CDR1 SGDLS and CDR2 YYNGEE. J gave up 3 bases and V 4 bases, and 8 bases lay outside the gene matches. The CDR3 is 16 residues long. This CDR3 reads CASSMTQGEANEKLFF. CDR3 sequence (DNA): TGTGCCAGCAGCATGACACAGGGGGAGGCTAATGAAAAACTGTTTTTT.

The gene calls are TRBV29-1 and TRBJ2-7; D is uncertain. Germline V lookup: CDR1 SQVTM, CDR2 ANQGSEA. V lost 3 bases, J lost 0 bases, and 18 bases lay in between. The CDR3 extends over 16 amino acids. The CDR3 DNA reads TGCAGCGTTGAGGCGGCCGTATATTTCCGCTCCTACGAGCAGTACTTC. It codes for CSVEAAVYFRSYEQYF.

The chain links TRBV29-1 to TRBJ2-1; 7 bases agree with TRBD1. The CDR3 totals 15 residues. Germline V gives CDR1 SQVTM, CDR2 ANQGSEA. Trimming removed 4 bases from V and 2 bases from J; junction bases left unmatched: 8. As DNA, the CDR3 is TGCAGCGTTGGCTTTGGGACAGAAGCCTACAATGAGCAGTTCTTC. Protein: CSVGFGTEAYNEQFF.

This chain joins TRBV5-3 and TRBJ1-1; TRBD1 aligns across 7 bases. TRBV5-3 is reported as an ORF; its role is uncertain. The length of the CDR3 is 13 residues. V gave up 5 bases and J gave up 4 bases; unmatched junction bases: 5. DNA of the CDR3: TGTGCCAGAAGGCGACAGGGCGTCACTGAAGCTTTCTTT. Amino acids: CARRRQGVTEAFF.

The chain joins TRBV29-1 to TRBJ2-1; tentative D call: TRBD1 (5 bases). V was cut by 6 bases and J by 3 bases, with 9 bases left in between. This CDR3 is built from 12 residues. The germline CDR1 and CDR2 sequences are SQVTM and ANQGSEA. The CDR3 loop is CSVTDSYNEQFF. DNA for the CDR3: TGCAGCGTCACAGACAGCTACAATGAGCAGTTCTTC.